Listed here is a single TCR beta chain. This record belongs to a study of T cells after yellow fever vaccination. Germline values: CDR1 MNHNS, CDR2 SASEGT. CDR3 length: 12 amino acids. Trimming took off 5 bases at V and 4 bases at J, with 9 bases between the two ends. TCRdb fed the 5' RACE reads into MiXCR, producing one record per CDR3 protein. The data show approximately 250,000 distinct CDR3 sequences, with about 3.5% seen just once and around a fifth held by the top ten. The sequence was obtained from a young man who received the YFV17D yellow fever vaccine. The chain has TRBV6-1 and TRBJ2-7, with D perhaps TRBD2 (6 bases). Sequenced material: PBMCs, taken 15 days after the yellow fever booster vaccination. This CDR3 reads CASSTRGYEQYF. CDR3 in DNA: TGTGCCAGCAGTACTCGGGGGTACGAGCAGTACTTC.